This entry is about one TCR beta chain. The target antigen is unknown. J lost 1 base, V lost 5 bases, and 1 base had no gene match. Germline V gene sequence: CDR1 ENHRY, CDR2 SYGVKD. This CDR3 region has 15 residues. The sample belongs to a study of beta chain features in type 1 diabetes. Study-level information: The number of sorted cells examined across all samples was some 99,000,000.

The whole isolated RNA underwent reverse transcription, so sequencing captured expressed TCRB transcripts. TCRdb keeps only in-frame clones here, not all; method: immunoSEQ multiplex PCR. The data contain over 650,000 clones, more than 12% of them seen just once; the ten biggest clones take up approximately 0.043%. Findings and caveats of the study: Compared to healthy donors, patients appeared to have naive, central memory and Treg TCRB repertoires that were more alike. Shortening that was moderate but significant affected the TCRB CDR3s of Type 1 diabetes patients in all four CD4+ subsets.

The receptor's source is a man aged 18 to 35 with type 1 diabetes. Material for sequencing was naive CD4+ T cells from blood. The gene calls are TRBV10-3 and TRBJ2-3; 12 nucleotides align to TRBD2. This CDR3 is CAISRTSGGTDTQYF. The CDR3 DNA sequence: TGTGCCATCAGTAGGACTAGCGGGGGCACAGATACGCAGTATTTT.